Listed below are T cell receptor beta chains from one sample, sequenced in a study of T cell repertoires in cytomegalovirus infection. TCRdb re-called the reads through MiXCR, storing one row per CDR3 protein. The table shows 100,000 or so distinct CDR3 sequences, with approximately 15% occurring only once. Sequencing input: PBMCs. Receptors originate from a human donor in good health (CMV status not recorded). Some clones in this sample may be carry-over from other donors' samples. The CDR3 runs from the conserved cysteine through the conserved F or W. Each record gives: J gene, V gene, clone size, D gene, CDR3 DNA, CDR3 protein. The D gene is left open where the match is weak. Where a row states a size, it is once, few, many or the class of an expanded clone; other rows omit it.

>TRBJ1-5|TRBV4-1|few|.
TGCGCCAGCAGCCCCCAGGAGCCCCAGCATTTT
CASSPQEPQHF
>TRBJ1-1|TRBV27|few|.
TGTGCCAGCAGTTCCGCCGGGTTCCGAGGGTGGAACACTGAAGCTTTCTTT
CASSSAGFRGWNTEAFF
>TRBJ2-1|TRBV20-1|few|TRBD2
TGCAGTGCTAGGAGCGGGGGACCGTACAATGAGCAGTTCTTC
CSARSGGPYNEQFF
>TRBJ1-2|TRBV20-1|few|TRBD1
TGCAGTGCTACCGGGACAGAGTTCTATGGCTACACCTTC
CSATGTEFYGYTF
>TRBJ2-5|TRBV6-2/TRBV6-3|.|.
TGTGCCAGCAGTTACCACGAAAACGATGTAGAGACCCAGTACTTC
CASSYHENDVETQYF
>TRBJ1-1|TRBV29-1|.|.
TGCAGCGTTACCCCAGGGACGGCCGGGCACACTGAAGCTTTCTTT
CSVTPGTAGHTEAFF
>TRBJ1-1|TRBV7-9|many|.
TGTGCCAGCAGCCGCGGTCAGGTCGGGGAGAACACTGAAGCTTTCTTT
CASSRGQVGENTEAFF
>TRBJ1-3|TRBV4-1|few|.
TGCGCCAGCAGCCAACTCTGGGCCTCTGGAAACACCATATATTTT
CASSQLWASGNTIYF
>TRBJ1-5|TRBV7-2|many|TRBD1
TGTGCCAGCAGCCCTCGGACAGGGAACCAGCCCCAGCATTTT
CASSPRTGNQPQHF
>TRBJ2-2|TRBV7-3|.|.
TGTGCCAGCAGCCCCGGGACATATGGGGAGCTGTTTTTT
CASSPGTYGELFF
>TRBJ2-3|TRBV7-2|.|TRBD2
TGTGCCAGCAGCCCACCGAGCGGGGATAGCACAGATACGCAGTATTTT
CASSPPSGDSTDTQYF
>TRBJ1-5|TRBV6-6|few|.
TGTGCCAGCAGTCAGTGGGGGGGGAATCAGCCCCAGCATTTT
CASSQWGGNQPQHF
>TRBJ1-2|TRBV7-2|many|.
TGTGCCAGCAGCTTTACAGGAATCCAAAACTATGGCTACACCTTC
CASSFTGIQNYGYTF
>TRBJ1-2|TRBV7-9|few|.
TGTGCCAGCACCGCTCCGGGGGAGAGTCGCACCTTC
CASTAPGESRTF
>TRBJ2-7|TRBV20-1|few|.
TGCAGTGCTAGAGTCAGCCGCTCCTACGAGCAGTACTTC
CSARVSRSYEQYF
>TRBJ2-7|TRBV20-1|few|.
TGCAGTGCTAAGGTGCCCCTGACCTACGAGCAGTACTTC
CSAKVPLTYEQYF
>TRBJ2-3|TRBV10-3|many|TRBD1
TGTGCCATCAGGACGCCGGGACAGGCGACAGATACGCAGTATTTT
CAIRTPGQATDTQYF
>TRBJ2-2|TRBV4-2|.|TRBD2
TGTGCCAGCAGACAAGACTGGCGGGAGGACACCGCGGAGCTGTTTTTT
CASRQDWREDTAELFF
>TRBJ1-1|TRBV6-1|few|TRBD1
TGTGCCAGCAGACAGGGGGAAATGAACACTGAAGCTTTCTTT
CASRQGEMNTEAFF
>TRBJ2-5|TRBV7-8|.|.
TGTGCCAGCAGCTTCTCAAGCCAGGAGACCCAGTACTTC
CASSFSSQETQYF
>TRBJ2-1|TRBV7-9|many|TRBD1
TGTGCCAGCAGCTCCAACCGACAGGGGGCCTACAATGAGCAGTTCTTC
CASSSNRQGAYNEQFF
>TRBJ1-4|TRBV2|.|.
TGTGCCAGCAGTCCGGGGCGTACCAATGAAAAACTGTTTTTT
CASSPGRTNEKLFF
>TRBJ2-7|TRBV28|few|.
TGTGCCAGCAAGGGCCGGAACGAGCAGTACTTC
CASKGRNEQYF
>TRBJ2-5|TRBV7-2|many|TRBD2
TGTGCCAGCAGCTTCCAGCGGGGCCTGAGGGAGACCCAGTACTTC
CASSFQRGLRETQYF
>TRBJ2-7|TRBV7-3|once|TRBD2
TGTGCCAGCAGCCCGGGACTAGCGGGGACCGGAGGGCAGTACTTC
CASSPGLAGTGGQYF
>TRBJ2-4|TRBV7-2|many|TRBD1
TGTGCCAGCAGCCCGGGACAGGGGGCACCCACACCAATCATAGCCAAAAACATTCAGTACTTC
CASSPGQGAPTPIIAKNIQYF
>TRBJ2-7|TRBV28|many|TRBD1
TGTGCCAGCAGTTTCTCCGGGACAGAAGGCGAGCAGTACTTC
CASSFSGTEGEQYF
>TRBJ1-2|TRBV7-2|many|.
TGTGCCAGCAGCCCCCCAGAACTAGTGAACTATGGCTACACCTTC
CASSPPELVNYGYTF
>TRBJ2-2|TRBV28|few|.
TGTGCCAGCAGTTTGTGGACACCGCCCAGCACCGGGGAGCTGTTTTTT
CASSLWTPPSTGELFF
>TRBJ1-1|TRBV28|many|TRBD1
TGTGCCAGCAGTTTATCCCGGGACAGCCGGGCTTTCTTT
CASSLSRDSRAFF
>TRBJ2-3|TRBV11-1|few|.
TGTGCCAGCAGCCCGGAGGCAGATACGCAGTATTTT
CASSPEADTQYF
>TRBJ2-7|TRBV20-1|few|.
TGCAGTGCTAGAGATGAAACCACCTACGAGCAGTACTTC
CSARDETTYEQYF
>TRBJ2-7|TRBV20-1|few|.
TGCAGTGCTAGGGCGCCGGGAGTCTCCTACGAGCAGTACTTC
CSARAPGVSYEQYF
>TRBJ2-1|TRBV7-2|few|.
TGTGCCAGCAGCCCCTCACAGGGCAGGTATGAGCAGTTCTTC
CASSPSQGRYEQFF
>TRBJ1-5|TRBV20-1|many|.
TGCAGTGCTAGAGAACCCCAGGTGAATCAGCCCCAGCATTTT
CSAREPQVNQPQHF
>TRBJ1-1|TRBV12-3/TRBV12-4|.|.
TGTGCCAGCAGTTTAGGACGGGCGTCTGAAGCTTTCTTT
CASSLGRASEAFF
>TRBJ2-7|TRBV7-2|.|.
TGTGCCAGCAGCCCTTGGCCCCGGGGTCTCGTTTACGAGCAGTACTTC
CASSPWPRGLVYEQYF
>TRBJ2-5|TRBV7-6|.|.
TGTGCCAGCAGTTTAAGGGGGGGTCGAGAGACCCAGTACTTC
CASSLRGGRETQYF
>TRBJ2-1|TRBV5-4|few|.
TGTGCCAGCAGCTCTACAGGGAAGCAGTTCTTC
CASSSTGKQFF
>TRBJ2-3|TRBV9|.|.
TGTGTCAGCAGCGTAGCTGCAGGGCCCGATACGCAGTATTTT
CVSSVAAGPDTQYF
>TRBJ2-1|TRBV12-3/TRBV12-4|few|TRBD1
TGTGCCAGCAGTACAGGGGGTAACTCCTACAATGAGCAGTTCTTC
CASSTGGNSYNEQFF
>TRBJ2-2|TRBV12-3/TRBV12-4|many|.
TGTGCCAGCAGTCCACCCGCTGGAAAGGGCACCGGGGAGCTGTTTTTT
CASSPPAGKGTGELFF
>TRBJ2-7|TRBV11-3|many|.
TGTGCCAGCAGCTGGGGTCACGGGGTTTCCTACGAGCAGTACTTC
CASSWGHGVSYEQYF
>TRBJ2-3|TRBV12-3/TRBV12-4|few|.
TGTGCCAGCACCCTCCTCCCCGGAGATACGCAGTATTTT
CASTLLPGDTQYF
>TRBJ1-4|TRBV12-3/TRBV12-4|.|.
TGTGCCAGCAGTTCGGTTAATGAAAAACTGTTTTTT
CASSSVNEKLFF
>TRBJ2-3|TRBV6-2/TRBV6-3|few|TRBD1
TGTGCCAGCAGGAAGTCCGGGACAGCCACAGATACGCAGTATTTT
CASRKSGTATDTQYF
>TRBJ1-1|TRBV7-9|.|TRBD1
TGTGCCAGCAGCCACGGTCGACAGGGGTCTGAAGCTTTCTTT
CASSHGRQGSEAFF